These T cell receptor beta chains were read from a single sample in a study of blood T cells in healthy people across ages. TCRdb recomputed calls from the 5' RACE reads with MiXCR, one row per CDR3 protein. This table holds some 1.1 million distinct CDR3 sequences, around two fifths found once. Sequencing was done on a sample of blood. The receptors come from a man in his late teens or twenties in good health. Each CDR3 is given with its conserved first and last residue. Each record gives: D gene, V gene, J gene, clone size, CDR3 DNA, CDR3 protein. A D gene is named only where the DNA matches it firmly. Rows may omit the clone size; those that give it use once, few, many or a size class.

d_gene: TRBD2; v_gene: TRBV18; j_gene: TRBJ2-3; abundance: NA; CDR3nt: TGTGCCAGCTCACCGATAGCGGGGGAGAACACAGATACGCAGTATTTT; CDR3aa: CASSPIAGENTDTQYF
d_gene: NA; v_gene: TRBV10-3; j_gene: TRBJ2-7; abundance: NA; CDR3nt: TGTGCCATCAGTGAAATAGCAGAGGAGCAGTACTTC; CDR3aa: CAISEIAEEQYF
d_gene: NA; v_gene: TRBV9; j_gene: TRBJ2-1; abundance: many; CDR3nt: TGTGCCAGCAGCGAACAGAGCTCCTACAATGAGCAGTTCTTC; CDR3aa: CASSEQSSYNEQFF
d_gene: NA; v_gene: TRBV5-5; j_gene: TRBJ2-1; abundance: NA; CDR3nt: TGTCTCAGCAGCTTGTCAGCAGGGACTGTCAATGAGCAGTTCTTC; CDR3aa: CLSSLSAGTVNEQFF
d_gene: TRBD1; v_gene: TRBV28; j_gene: TRBJ1-6; abundance: NA; CDR3nt: TGTGCCATCCCCCGTTCGACAGGGGAGAATTCACCCTTCCACTTT; CDR3aa: CAIPRSTGENSPFHF
d_gene: TRBD1; v_gene: TRBV7-9; j_gene: TRBJ2-7; abundance: few; CDR3nt: TGTGCCAGCAGCCCCCGGACAGGGATGTTGCACGAGCAGTACTTC; CDR3aa: CASSPRTGMLHEQYF
d_gene: NA; v_gene: TRBV4-2; j_gene: TRBJ2-5; abundance: few; CDR3nt: TGTGCCAGCAGCCAAGATAGGAGAAAGCGGGAGACCCAGTACTTC; CDR3aa: CASSQDRRKRETQYF
d_gene: NA; v_gene: TRBV7-2; j_gene: TRBJ2-5; abundance: many; CDR3nt: TGTGCCAGCAGTTTAGGGGCTGAGGAGACCCAGTACTTC; CDR3aa: CASSLGAEETQYF
d_gene: NA; v_gene: TRBV20-1; j_gene: TRBJ2-5; abundance: NA; CDR3nt: TGCAGTGCTTTTGACCCAAGCCGGGAGACCCAGTACTTC; CDR3aa: CSAFDPSRETQYF
d_gene: TRBD2; v_gene: TRBV7-3; j_gene: TRBJ2-5; abundance: NA; CDR3nt: TGTGCCAGCAGCCGTTCCGGGACTAGTGAGCAGTACTTC; CDR3aa: CASSRSGTSEQYF
d_gene: NA; v_gene: TRBV12-3/TRBV12-4; j_gene: TRBJ1-4; abundance: NA; CDR3nt: TGTGCCAGCAGTTCCAACAGGGTCGGTAATGAAAAACTGTTTTTT; CDR3aa: CASSSNRVGNEKLFF
d_gene: NA; v_gene: TRBV7-2; j_gene: TRBJ1-2; abundance: many; CDR3nt: TGTGCCAGCAGTTTAGACAGTCCCTATGGCTACACCTTC; CDR3aa: CASSLDSPYGYTF
d_gene: NA; v_gene: TRBV29-1; j_gene: TRBJ2-1; abundance: NA; CDR3nt: TGCAGCGTTTCGAGGATTTTAGAGTTCAGGGGCCACAATGAGCAGTTCTTC; CDR3aa: CSVSRILEFRGHNEQFF
d_gene: NA; v_gene: TRBV9; j_gene: TRBJ2-1; abundance: NA; CDR3nt: TGTGCCAGCAGCGTAGCCGGTCTCGGGTTCTCCTACAATGAGCAGTTCTTC; CDR3aa: CASSVAGLGFSYNEQFF
d_gene: NA; v_gene: TRBV6-5; j_gene: TRBJ1-6; abundance: NA; CDR3nt: TGTGCCAGCAGTTACCTATTGTCACGGAGCTCCTATAATTCACCCCTCCACTTT; CDR3aa: CASSYLLSRSSYNSPLHF
d_gene: TRBD1; v_gene: TRBV12-3/TRBV12-4; j_gene: TRBJ2-7; abundance: few; CDR3nt: TGTGCCAGCAGCCCGGGACAGGGGTCCCACGAGCAGTACTTC; CDR3aa: CASSPGQGSHEQYF
d_gene: NA; v_gene: TRBV2; j_gene: TRBJ2-2; abundance: few; CDR3nt: TGTGCCAGCAGAAGAGATTCGAACACCGGGGAGCTGTTTTTT; CDR3aa: CASRRDSNTGELFF
d_gene: NA; v_gene: TRBV6-2/TRBV6-3; j_gene: TRBJ1-2; abundance: few; CDR3nt: TGTGCCAGCAGTTACCGCCGAGAGGAGTCGATCTATGGCTACACCTTC; CDR3aa: CASSYRREESIYGYTF
d_gene: TRBD1; v_gene: TRBV13; j_gene: TRBJ2-3; abundance: NA; CDR3nt: TGTGCCAGCAGCTTAGTATTTCGGGACAGGGAATCCGATACGCAGTATTTT; CDR3aa: CASSLVFRDRESDTQYF
d_gene: NA; v_gene: TRBV25-1; j_gene: TRBJ2-3; abundance: NA; CDR3nt: TGTGCCAGCAGTGATTGGGCATTAGCCACAGATACGCAGTATTTT; CDR3aa: CASSDWALATDTQYF
d_gene: TRBD2; v_gene: TRBV19; j_gene: TRBJ2-1; abundance: NA; CDR3nt: TGTGCCAGTAGAGGACTAGCCCAATCCTACAATGAGCAGTTCTTC; CDR3aa: CASRGLAQSYNEQFF
d_gene: TRBD1; v_gene: TRBV6-2/TRBV6-3; j_gene: TRBJ1-1; abundance: NA; CDR3nt: TGTGCCAGCAGTTCCCGGACAGGGGCCACTGAAGCTTTCTTT; CDR3aa: CASSSRTGATEAFF
d_gene: NA; v_gene: TRBV4-3; j_gene: TRBJ2-1; abundance: few; CDR3nt: TGCGCCAGCAGCCAAGATGATGTAGGACGAGAGCAGTTCTTC; CDR3aa: CASSQDDVGREQFF
d_gene: TRBD1; v_gene: TRBV20-1; j_gene: TRBJ2-5; abundance: NA; CDR3nt: TGCAGTGCTAGAGTCTGGGACAGCTACAATGAGCAGTACTTC; CDR3aa: CSARVWDSYNEQYF
d_gene: TRBD2; v_gene: TRBV4-2; j_gene: TRBJ2-1; abundance: NA; CDR3nt: TGTGCCAGCAGCCAAGGTAAGACTAGCGGTTACAATGAGCAGTTCTTC; CDR3aa: CASSQGKTSGYNEQFF
d_gene: NA; v_gene: TRBV19; j_gene: TRBJ1-2; abundance: NA; CDR3nt: TGTGCCAGTAGTATAGTGGCCAGTATGGGACGTGGCTACACCTTC; CDR3aa: CASSIVASMGRGYTF
d_gene: NA; v_gene: TRBV20-1; j_gene: TRBJ1-1; abundance: few; CDR3nt: TGCAGTGCTAGAGGGATTAACACTGAAGCTTTCTTT; CDR3aa: CSARGINTEAFF
d_gene: NA; v_gene: TRBV9; j_gene: TRBJ1-1; abundance: NA; CDR3nt: TGTGCCAGCAGCGCGGGGGGACAAACTGAAGCTTTCTTT; CDR3aa: CASSAGGQTEAFF
d_gene: TRBD1; v_gene: TRBV4-1; j_gene: TRBJ1-2; abundance: NA; CDR3nt: TGCGCCAGCAGCCAATATGGACAGGGGTCCTATGGCTACACCTTC; CDR3aa: CASSQYGQGSYGYTF
d_gene: NA; v_gene: TRBV7-2; j_gene: TRBJ2-3; abundance: NA; CDR3nt: TGTGCCAGCAGCTTAACGGAAGTGGAAAACACAGATACGCAGTATTTT; CDR3aa: CASSLTEVENTDTQYF
d_gene: TRBD1; v_gene: TRBV10-3; j_gene: TRBJ1-3; abundance: NA; CDR3nt: TGTGCCATCAGCAGACAGGGGGCTGTTGGAAACACCATATATTTT; CDR3aa: CAISRQGAVGNTIYF